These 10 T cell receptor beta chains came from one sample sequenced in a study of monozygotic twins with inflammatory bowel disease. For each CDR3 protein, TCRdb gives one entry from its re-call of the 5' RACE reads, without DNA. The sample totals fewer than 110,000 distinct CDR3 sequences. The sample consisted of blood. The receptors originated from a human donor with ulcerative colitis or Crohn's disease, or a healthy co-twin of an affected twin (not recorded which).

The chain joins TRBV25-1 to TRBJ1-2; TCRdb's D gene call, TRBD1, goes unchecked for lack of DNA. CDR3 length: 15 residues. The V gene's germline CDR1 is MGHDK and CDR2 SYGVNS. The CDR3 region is CASSPGGARLGGYTF.

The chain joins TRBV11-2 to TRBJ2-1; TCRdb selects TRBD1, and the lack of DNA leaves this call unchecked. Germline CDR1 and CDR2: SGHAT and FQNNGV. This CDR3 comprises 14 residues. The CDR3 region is CASSPPPGYNEQFF.

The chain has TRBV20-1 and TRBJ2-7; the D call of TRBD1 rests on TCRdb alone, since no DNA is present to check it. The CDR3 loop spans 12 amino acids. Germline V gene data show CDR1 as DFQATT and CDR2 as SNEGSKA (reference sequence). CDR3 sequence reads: CSAVRGMGEQYF.

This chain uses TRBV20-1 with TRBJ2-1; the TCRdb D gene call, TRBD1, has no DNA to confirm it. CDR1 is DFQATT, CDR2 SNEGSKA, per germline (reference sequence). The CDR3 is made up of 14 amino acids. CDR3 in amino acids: CSPTPGTPLLEQFF.

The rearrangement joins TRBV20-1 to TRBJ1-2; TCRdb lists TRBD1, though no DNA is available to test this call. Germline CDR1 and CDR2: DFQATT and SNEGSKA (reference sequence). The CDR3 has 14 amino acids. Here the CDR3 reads CSAKPTGWAYGYTF.

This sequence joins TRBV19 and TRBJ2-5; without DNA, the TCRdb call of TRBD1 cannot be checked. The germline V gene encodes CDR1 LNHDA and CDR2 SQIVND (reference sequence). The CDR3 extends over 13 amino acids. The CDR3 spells CASRNRVQETQYF.

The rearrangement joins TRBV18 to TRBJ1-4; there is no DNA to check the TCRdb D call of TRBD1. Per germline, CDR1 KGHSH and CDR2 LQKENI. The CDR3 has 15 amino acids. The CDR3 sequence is CASSPAGTGTEKLFF.

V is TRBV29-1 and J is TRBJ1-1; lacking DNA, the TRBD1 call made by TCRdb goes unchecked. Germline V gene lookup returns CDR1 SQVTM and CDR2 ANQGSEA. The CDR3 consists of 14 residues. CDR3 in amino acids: CSARIGTVNTEAFF.

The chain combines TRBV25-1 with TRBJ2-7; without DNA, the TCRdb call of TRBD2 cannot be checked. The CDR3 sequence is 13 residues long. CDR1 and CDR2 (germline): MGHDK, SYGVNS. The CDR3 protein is CASSRSSGYEQYF.

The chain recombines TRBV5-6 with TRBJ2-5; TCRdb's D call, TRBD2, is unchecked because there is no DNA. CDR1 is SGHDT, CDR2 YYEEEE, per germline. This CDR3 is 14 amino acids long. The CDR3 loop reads CASSLKVAGETQYF. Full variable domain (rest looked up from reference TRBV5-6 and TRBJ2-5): DAGVTQSPTHLIKTRGQQVTLRCSPKSGHDTVSWYQQALGQGPQFIFQYYEEEERQRGNFPDRFSGHQFPNYSSELNVNALLLGDSALYLCASSLKVAGETQYFGPGTRLLVL.